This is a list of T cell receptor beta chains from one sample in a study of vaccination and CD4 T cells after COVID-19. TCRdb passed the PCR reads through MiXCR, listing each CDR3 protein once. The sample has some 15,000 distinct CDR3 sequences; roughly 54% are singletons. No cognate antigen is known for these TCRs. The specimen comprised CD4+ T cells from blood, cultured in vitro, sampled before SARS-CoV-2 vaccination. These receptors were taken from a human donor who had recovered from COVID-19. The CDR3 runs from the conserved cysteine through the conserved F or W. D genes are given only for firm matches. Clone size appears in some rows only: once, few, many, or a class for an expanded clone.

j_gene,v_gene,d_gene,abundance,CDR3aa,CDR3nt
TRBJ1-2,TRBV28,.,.,CASSFLTYGYTF,TGTGCCAGCAGTTTTCTAACCTATGGCTACACCTTC
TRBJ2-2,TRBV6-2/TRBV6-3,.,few,CASSFTAPGVTGELFF,TGTGCCAGCAGTTTTACGGCCCCTGGGGTGACCGGGGAGCTGTTTTTT
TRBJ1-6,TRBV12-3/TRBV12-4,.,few,CASRDTGNSPLHF,TGTGCCAGCAGAGATACAGGGAACTCACCCCTCCACTTT
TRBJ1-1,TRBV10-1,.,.,CASRRDGTNTEAFF,TGCGCCAGCAGGCGGGACGGAACCAACACTGAAGCTTTCTTT
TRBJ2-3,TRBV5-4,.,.,CASSLDPPSTQYF,TGTGCCAGCAGCCTCGATCCCCCAAGTACGCAGTATTTT
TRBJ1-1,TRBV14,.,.,CASSPVWGSNTEAFF,TGTGCCAGCAGCCCCGTTTGGGGGTCAAACACTGAAGCTTTCTTT
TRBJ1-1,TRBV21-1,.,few,CAGLPGQGRTEAFF,TGTGCCGGCCTCCCGGGACAGGGGAGGACTGAAGCTTTCTTT
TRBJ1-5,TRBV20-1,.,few,CSARGSEGWNQPQHF,TGCAGTGCTAGAGGATCCGAGGGGTGGAATCAGCCCCAGCATTTT
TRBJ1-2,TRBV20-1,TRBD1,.,CSARRGQGDGYTF,TGCAGTGCTAGAAGGGGACAGGGGGATGGCTACACCTTC
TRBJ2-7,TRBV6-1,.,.,CASSRALRTLHYEQYF,TGTGCCAGCAGCCGAGCCCTCAGGACACTTCACTACGAGCAGTACTTC
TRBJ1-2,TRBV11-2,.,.,CASSFALLSYGYTF,TGTGCCAGCAGCTTTGCCCTATTGTCTTATGGCTACACCTTC
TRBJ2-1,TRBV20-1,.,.,CSAREGFSSYNEQFF,TGCAGTGCTAGAGAGGGGTTTAGCTCCTACAATGAGCAGTTCTTC
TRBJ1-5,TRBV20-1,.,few,CSARGQVGLGGNQPQHF,TGCAGTGCTAGAGGACAGGTGGGGTTAGGGGGCAATCAGCCCCAGCATTTT
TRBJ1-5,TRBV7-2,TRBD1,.,CASSRRTGDQPQHF,TGTGCCAGCAGCCGCAGGACAGGCGATCAGCCCCAGCATTTT
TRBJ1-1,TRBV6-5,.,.,CASSFSGDTEAFF,TGTGCCAGCAGTTTTTCAGGGGACACTGAAGCTTTCTTT
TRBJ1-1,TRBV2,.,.,CASSLPGTNTEAFF,TGTGCCAGCAGTCTGCCCGGGACGAACACTGAAGCTTTCTTT
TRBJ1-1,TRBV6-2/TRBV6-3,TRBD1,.,CASSFADRVVNTEAFF,TGTGCCAGCAGTTTCGCGGACAGGGTCGTGAACACTGAAGCTTTCTTT
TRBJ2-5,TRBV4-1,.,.,CASSQEPRAMRTQYF,TGCGCCAGCAGCCAAGAACCACGGGCAATGAGGACCCAGTACTTC
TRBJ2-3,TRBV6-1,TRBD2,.,CASRTSGSRDTQYF,TGTGCCAGCAGGACTAGCGGGAGTAGAGATACGCAGTATTTT
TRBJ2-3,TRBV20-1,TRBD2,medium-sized,CSANGSPGGSSTDTQYF,TGCAGTGCTAACGGCAGCCCGGGGGGGAGTAGCACAGATACGCAGTATTTT
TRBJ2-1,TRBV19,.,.,CASRLTFGSNNEQFF,TGTGCCAGTAGACTTACCTTCGGTTCCAACAATGAGCAGTTCTTC
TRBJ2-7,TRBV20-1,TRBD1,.,CSARGDSHYEQYF,TGCAGTGCTAGGGGGGACAGTCACTACGAGCAGTACTTC
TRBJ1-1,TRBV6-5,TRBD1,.,CASSVGTGEGGGTEAFF,TGTGCCAGCAGTGTTGGGACAGGGGAAGGAGGCGGCACTGAAGCTTTCTTT
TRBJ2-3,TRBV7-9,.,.,CASSLAGAPTDTQYF,TGTGCCAGCAGCTTAGCCGGGGCTCCCACAGATACGCAGTATTTT
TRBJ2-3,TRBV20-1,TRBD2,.,CSASTLKAGGPKDTQYF,TGCAGTGCTAGCACCCTAAAAGCGGGAGGGCCGAAAGATACGCAGTATTTT
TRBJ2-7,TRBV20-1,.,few,CSARGSVYEQYF,TGCAGTGCTAGAGGATCCGTCTACGAGCAGTACTTC
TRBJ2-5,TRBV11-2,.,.,CASSLRGTLQETQYF,TGTGCCAGCAGCTTAAGGGGGACTCTCCAAGAGACCCAGTACTTC
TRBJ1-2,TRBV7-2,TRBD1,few,CASSPGSGGFSIYGYTF,TGTGCCAGCAGCCCCGGGTCAGGGGGCTTCTCTATCTATGGCTACACCTTC
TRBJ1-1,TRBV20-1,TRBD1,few,CSASQGVTEAFF,TGCAGTGCTAGTCAGGGGGTCACTGAAGCTTTCTTT
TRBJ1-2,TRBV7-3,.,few,CASSLFSGASYTF,TGTGCCAGCAGCTTATTTTCGGGGGCAAGCTACACCTTC
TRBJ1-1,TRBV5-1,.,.,CASSFSLGVTEAFF,TGCGCCAGCAGCTTTAGCCTGGGGGTCACTGAAGCTTTCTTT
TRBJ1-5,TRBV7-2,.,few,CASSPQGSNQPQHF,TGTGCCAGCAGCCCCCAGGGTAGCAATCAGCCCCAGCATTTT
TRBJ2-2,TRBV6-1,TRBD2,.,CASNKRTGGSSTGELFF,TGTGCCAGCAACAAAAGAACGGGAGGGTCGAGCACCGGGGAGCTGTTTTTT
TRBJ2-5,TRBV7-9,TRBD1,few,CAGGSTGAVGETQYF,TGTGCCGGGGGATCCACAGGGGCCGTGGGAGAGACCCAGTACTTC
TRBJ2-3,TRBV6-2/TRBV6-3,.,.,CASSYSMGDTQYF,TGTGCCAGCAGTTACTCGATGGGAGATACGCAGTATTTT
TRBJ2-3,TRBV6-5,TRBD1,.,CASSYSKGRTGVTDTQYF,TGTGCCAGCAGTTACTCGAAGGGTAGGACAGGGGTAACAGATACGCAGTATTTT
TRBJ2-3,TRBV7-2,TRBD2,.,CASSLERLADTQYF,TGTGCCAGCAGCTTAGAGAGACTAGCCGATACGCAGTATTTT
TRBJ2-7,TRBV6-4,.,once,CASSGRLYEQYF,TGTGCCAGCAGTGGCAGGCTCTACGAGCAGTACTTC